Each of the 31 T cell receptor beta chains below was sequenced from the same sample in a study of blood T cell repertoires in COVID-19. Assay: immunoSEQ multiplex PCR; the TCRdb copy retains only in-frame clones and omits some. Here the sample spans 150,000 or so clones, roughly 84% being singletons. Sequencing was performed on PBMCs or T cells enriched from blood (not recorded which). These receptors originate from a woman aged 50 to 60 who had been exposed to COVID-19.

The V call is TRBV5-5, the J call TRBJ2-7; tentative D call: TRBD2 (6 bases). Trimming took 4 bases from V and 6 from J, leaving 17 bases between them. Germline V gene data show CDR1 as SGHKS and CDR2 as YYEKEE (reference sequence). This CDR3 region has 14 residues. CDR3 nucleotide sequence: TGTGCCAGCAGCCTTGAAGGGTTGGGGGGCGAGCAGTACTTC. Protein product: CASSLEGLGGEQYF. The complete variable domain, with remaining parts taken from reference TRBV5-5 and TRBJ2-7, reads DAGVTQSPTHLIKTRGQQVTLRCSPISGHKSVSWYQQVLGQGPQFIFQYYEKEERGRGNFPDRFSARQFPNYSSELNVNALLLGDSALYLCASSLEGLGGEQYFGPGTRLTVT.

The rearrangement joins TRBV7-9 to TRBJ2-1, with a weak D call TRBD2 (5 bases). CDR1 SEHNR and CDR2 FQNEAQ come from the germline V gene (reference sequence). The ends were cut back, 1 base at V and 2 bases at J, with 9 bases in the middle. This CDR3 is 15 amino acids long. The CDR3 sequence is CASSLGTRAYNEQFF. In DNA, the CDR3 is TGTGCCAGCAGCTTAGGGACTCGGGCCTACAATGAGCAGTTCTTC.

V gene TRBV9 combines with J gene TRBJ2-1; the D gene is possibly TRBD2 (6 bases). Germline assignment: CDR1 SGDLS and CDR2 YYNGEE. Trimming stripped 3 bases from V and 9 bases from J, with 22 bases between. The CDR3 extends over 16 amino acids. The CDR3 bases are TGTGCCAGCAGCGGCGGCCCCAGGTCGGGAGTGGGTGAGCAGTTCTTC. Translation gives CASSGGPRSGVGEQFF.

Here the CDR3 reads CAITGIVGNTIYF. CDR3 DNA sequence: TGTGCCATCACAGGGATCGTTGGAAACACCATATATTTT. The chain carries TRBV10-3 and TRBJ1-3; D perhaps matches TRBD1 (5 bases). This CDR3 is built from 13 residues. V was cut by 7 bases and J by 3 bases, with 10 bases left in between. Germline loops: CDR1 ENHRY, CDR2 SYGVKD.

The chain uses TRBV10-3 and TRBJ2-1; 15 bases map to TRBD2. The length of the CDR3 is 14 residues. V was clipped by 6 bases and J by 7 bases; unmatched bases: 1. The V gene's germline CDR1 is ENHRY and CDR2 SYGVKD. CDR3 loop: CAISGTSGRNEQFF. As DNA, the CDR3 is TGTGCCATCAGCGGGACTAGCGGGAGGAATGAGCAGTTCTTC.

CDR3 in amino acids: CASSRLAGGGEQFF. The CDR3 coding sequence is TGTGCCAGCAGCCGACTAGCGGGGGGTGGTGAGCAGTTCTTC. The rearrangement joins TRBV28 to TRBJ2-1; TRBD2 matches at 13 bases. The trim removed 6 bases at V and 9 bases at J, leaving 5 bases unmatched. This CDR3 spans 14 amino acids. Germline assignment: CDR1 MDHEN and CDR2 SYDVKM.

The chain carries TRBV7-2 and TRBJ1-6; TRBD1 is a possible D gene (6 bases). CDR3 length equals 15 residues. Germline V gene sequence: CDR1 SGHTA, CDR2 FQGNSA. The ends were cut back, 1 base at V and 3 bases at J, with 7 bases in the middle. The CDR3 spells CASSLEGGYNSPLHF. The CDR3 DNA is TGTGCCAGCAGCTTAGAAGGGGGCTATAATTCACCCCTCCACTTT.

This chain joins TRBV5-8 and TRBJ1-2; 9 bases line up with TRBD1. Germline CDR1 SGHTS, CDR2 YDEGEE. Losses at the gene ends were 2 bases for V and 0 bases for J; bases not matched to a gene: 5. The CDR3 loop spans 16 amino acids. The CDR3 DNA follows: TGTGCCAGCAGCTTCTCCGGGACAGGGACTAACTATGGCTACACCTTC. As protein: CASSFSGTGTNYGYTF.

The V call is TRBV7-9, the J call TRBJ2-7, with TRBD2 matching over 8 bases. The CDR3 length is 14 residues. Germline lookup yields CDR1 SEHNR and CDR2 FQNEAQ (reference sequence). V dropped 3 bases and J dropped 3; count of bases not matched to a gene: 4. The CDR3 here is CASSFSGLVYEQYF. The CDR3 DNA follows: TGTGCCAGCAGCTTCTCGGGACTAGTCTACGAGCAGTACTTC.

V and J are TRBV27 and TRBJ2-5; 9 bases are shared with TRBD2. CDR1 and CDR2 from the germline V gene are MNHEY and SMNVEV (reference sequence). The CDR3 covers 15 residues. V shed 2 bases and J 1 base; nucleotides not matched to a gene: 2. CDR3 sequence reads: CASSLGGGVQETQYF. Here the CDR3 DNA reads TGTGCCAGCAGTTTAGGCGGGGGGGTCCAAGAGACCCAGTACTTC.

The rearrangement links TRBV23-1 to TRBJ1-1; no reliable D call. TRBV23-1 is flagged as an ORF with uncertain function. The CDR3 runs to 11 residues. Trimming shortened V by 7 bases and J by 7 bases, and 10 bases separated the two germline ends. CDR3 in amino acids: CASTGSDEAFF. The CDR3 nucleotides are TGCGCCAGCACGGGTAGCGATGAAGCTTTCTTT.

The chain employs TRBV7-2 and TRBJ1-5; 9 nucleotides match TRBD1. Trimming at V came to 5 bases and at J to 7 bases, leaving 6 bases not matched to a gene. Germline V gives CDR1 SGHTA, CDR2 FQGNSA. The CDR3 is 14 amino acids. CDR3 residues: CASSPGTGYQPQHF. In DNA, the CDR3 is TGTGCCAGCAGCCCCGGGACAGGGTACCAGCCCCAGCATTTT. The full variable domain, completed using reference TRBV7-2 and TRBJ1-5, is GAGVSQSPSNKVTEKGKDVELRCDPISGHTALYWYRQSLGQGLEFLIYFQGNSAPDKSGLPSDRFSAERTGGSVSTLTIQRTQQEDSAVYLCASSPGTGYQPQHFGDGTRLSIL.

V gene TRBV19 combines with J gene TRBJ2-5; a possible D gene is TRBD2 (5 bases). V lost 8 bases and J 4 bases, leaving 5 bases between the germline ends. Per the germline V gene, CDR1 is LNHDA and CDR2 is SQIVND (reference sequence). The CDR3 is 10 amino acids. CDR3: CASGRETQYF. The CDR3 nucleotides are TGTGCCAGTGGGAGAGAGACCCAGTACTTC.

The genes are TRBV11-2 and TRBJ2-4; weak D call: TRBD2 (5 bases). The CDR3 has 12 amino acids. The germline CDR1 and CDR2 sequences are SGHAT and FQNNGV. The V and J ends lost 6 bases and 4 bases respectively, with 7 bases between them. Here the CDR3 reads CASSRGKNIQYF. CDR3 nucleotide sequence: TGTGCCAGCAGTCGGGGTAAAAACATTCAGTACTTC.

The genes are TRBV9 and TRBJ2-4; 10 bases agree with TRBD1. V shed 0 bases and J 8 bases; nucleotides not matched to a gene: 8. The CDR3 has 16 residues. Germline V gene data show CDR1 as SGDLS and CDR2 as YYNGEE. In nucleotides, the CDR3 is TGTGCCAGCAGCGTAGGAGGGACAGGGGTAGCGGACATTCAGTACTTC. Translating gives CASSVGGTGVADIQYF. Complete variable domain (other parts from reference TRBV9 and TRBJ2-4): DSGVTQTPKHLITATGQRVTLRCSPRSGDLSVYWYQQSLDQGLQFLIQYYNGEERAKGNILERFSAQQFPDLHSELNLSSLELGDSALYFCASSVGGTGVADIQYFGAGTRLSVL.

V and J are TRBV9 and TRBJ1-2; tentatively, D is TRBD1 (5 bases). Germline loops: CDR1 SGDLS, CDR2 YYNGEE. The CDR3 is 15 residues long. V dropped 4 bases and J dropped 4 bases, with 17 bases sitting between them. For the CDR3, the DNA is TGTGCCAGCAGCTCCGGAAATAACAGGCCCTATGGCTACACCTTC. Translating gives CASSSGNNRPYGYTF.

The genes are TRBV5-1 and TRBJ2-3; 9 nucleotides agree with TRBD2. The germline CDR1 and CDR2 sequences are SGHRS and YFSETQ. This CDR3 contains 18 residues. Trimming removed 3 bases from V and 5 bases from J; junction bases left unmatched: 16. CDR3 sequence (DNA): TGCGCCAGCAGCTCCACACCTCTCGCGGGGGGGCTTGGAGATACGCAGTATTTT. This sequence encodes CASSSTPLAGGLGDTQYF.

This chain joins TRBV24-1 and TRBJ2-2; 9 bases match TRBD2. Trimming removed 7 bases from V and 7 bases from J; junction bases left unmatched: 9. This CDR3 has 15 amino acids. CDR1 KGHDR and CDR2 SFDVKD come from the germline V gene. The CDR3 region has the DNA TGTGCCACCAGCCCCCGCGGGGGGGAGGTCGGGGAGCTGTTTTTT. Translating it yields CATSPRGGEVGELFF.

J is TRBJ1-1 and V is TRBV5-4, with TRBD1 identical over 8 bases. Germline-derived CDR1 and CDR2 are SGHNT and YYREEE (reference sequence). The ends lost 7 bases at V and 6 bases at J; junction bases unmatched: 14. This CDR3 is built from 15 residues. In nucleotides, the CDR3 is TGTGCCAGCGCTAGGGGGGTGGACAGGGCAGCTGAAGCTTTCTTT. Translated, it gives CASARGVDRAAEAFF.

The V gene is TRBV19, the J gene TRBJ1-2; 9 bases agree with TRBD1. Germline values: CDR1 LNHDA, CDR2 SQIVND (reference sequence). CDR3 length: 14 amino acids. Trimming took 9 bases from V and 7 from J; bases not matched to a gene: 12. CDR3 amino acids: CASTPAGTGTGYTF. CDR3 DNA sequence: TGTGCCAGCACCCCGGCAGGGACAGGGACTGGCTACACCTTC.

The chain employs TRBV10-3 and TRBJ1-1; D remains ambiguous. The CDR3 has 13 amino acids. Germline-derived CDR1 and CDR2 are ENHRY and SYGVKD. Trimming took 3 bases from V and 2 from J, leaving 7 bases between them. CDR3 sequence reads: CAISDGSNTEAFF. The CDR3 bases are TGTGCCATCAGTGACGGTTCAAACACTGAAGCTTTCTTT.

The CDR3 nucleotides are TGTGCCAGCAGCCCCGTCGGGGGTCAGCCCCAGCATTTT. Amino acids: CASSPVGGQPQHF. V gene TRBV7-2 combines with J gene TRBJ1-5; maybe TRBD1 (5 bases). The CDR3 sequence is 13 residues long. Germline CDR1 reads SGHTA; CDR2 reads FQGNSA. Trimming took off 5 bases at V and 6 bases at J, with 11 bases between the two ends.

The chain employs TRBV15 and TRBJ2-5; D perhaps matches TRBD2 (5 bases). Trimming removed 5 bases at V and 5 bases at J, with 15 bases between. The CDR3 is made up of 14 amino acids. Germline values: CDR1 LNHNV, CDR2 YYDKDF (reference sequence). CDR3 loop: CATSPPRAEETQYF. As DNA, the CDR3 is TGTGCCACCAGCCCCCCGAGGGCCGAGGAGACCCAGTACTTC.

DNA for the CDR3: TGTGCCAGCAGTTTACTTAGCGGGAGGGCGGGTGAGCAGTTCTTC. The encoded protein is CASSLLSGRAGEQFF. J is TRBJ2-1 and V is TRBV6-2 or TRBV6-3; 11 nucleotides line up with TRBD2. The CDR3 spans 15 residues. Germline values: CDR1 MNHEY, CDR2 SVGEGT. V dropped 4 bases and J dropped 9; count of bases not matched to a gene: 8.

This clone was counted once. The chain couples TRBV5-8 to TRBJ1-2; TRBD1 aligns across 9 bases. Germline values: CDR1 SGHTS, CDR2 YDEGEE. Losses at the gene ends were 5 bases for V and 4 bases for J; bases not matched to a gene: 6. This CDR3 has 14 residues. For the CDR3, the DNA is TGTGCCAGCAGAACGACAGGGGGAGCCTATGGCTACACCTTC. This sequence encodes CASRTTGGAYGYTF.

The chain recombines TRBV5-1 with TRBJ1-1; no clear D. CDR3 length: 14 residues. Per germline, CDR1 SGHRS and CDR2 YFSETQ. Trimming took 3 bases from V and 1 from J, leaving 10 bases between them. DNA of the CDR3: TGCGCCAGCAGCTGGGCCGGAGGGAACACTGAAGCTTTCTTT. Its translation: CASSWAGGNTEAFF.

The chain employs TRBV19 and TRBJ1-1; 7 nucleotides line up with TRBD1. The CDR3 has 14 amino acids. Unmatched junction bases numbered 7, after V lost 8 bases and J lost 1 base. Germline V gene sequence: CDR1 LNHDA, CDR2 SQIVND (reference sequence). The CDR3 region has the DNA TGTGCCAGTCAGACAGGGACCCGGAACACTGAAGCTTTCTTT. Its protein product is CASQTGTRNTEAFF.

The chain recombines TRBV10-1 with TRBJ2-1, with TRBD2 identical over 10 bases. The J segment lost 0 bases and the V segment lost 6 bases, leaving 8 bases of the junction unmatched. The CDR3 extends over 17 amino acids. Germline V gene sequence: CDR1 WNHNN, CDR2 SYGVQD (reference sequence). The CDR3 region has the DNA TGCGCCAGCAGCCGGTGTTCTAGCGGGAGCTCCTACAATGAGCAGTTCTTC. This encodes CASSRCSSGSSYNEQFF.

The V gene is TRBV6-5, the J gene TRBJ2-6; D might be TRBD1 (6 bases). The CDR3 covers 15 residues. CDR1 and CDR2 (germline): MNHEY, SVGAGI. Trimming left V 2 bases short and J 2 bases short, with 7 bases between. CDR3 bases: TGTGCCAGCAGTTACCCAGGGGCTGGGGCCAACGTCCTGACTTTC. This encodes CASSYPGAGANVLTF.

This clone occurred once. This chain uses TRBV10-3 with TRBJ2-2; no firm D call. The V end lost 8 bases, the J end lost 0 bases, and 7 bases lay between the germline ends. Germline V CDR1 and CDR2: ENHRY, SYGVKD. This CDR3 comprises 13 residues. The CDR3: CAIPRPNTGELFF. In DNA form, the CDR3 reads TGTGCCATCCCGCGCCCGAACACCGGGGAGCTGTTTTTT.

This clone was seen a single time. This chain connects TRBV20-1 to TRBJ2-1; D is unresolved. The V end lost 8 bases, the J end lost 5 bases, and 10 bases lay between the germline ends. The CDR3 has 11 amino acids. Germline CDR1 DFQATT, CDR2 SNEGSKA (reference sequence). The CDR3 DNA sequence: TGCAGTCCCCCTAGAGACAATGAGCAGTTCTTC. This sequence encodes CSPPRDNEQFF.